The entry that follows covers one TCR beta chain sequence. Its antigen is unidentified. Data came from immunoSEQ multiplex PCR; TCRdb stores just in-frame clones and leaves some out. The sample has some 320,000 clones; 85% are singletons. These data come from a study of Ad26.COV2.S vaccination and SARS-CoV-2 variants. Study information: This donor came from the COV1001 trial of Ad26.COV2.S. Ad26.COV2.S was injected intramuscularly once or twice, 56 days apart. Study results and caveats: Spike-specific TCR breadth in vaccine recipients exceeded that seen in placebo recipients. Once vaccination had occurred, spike-specific CD8+ and CD4+ T cell responses reportedly showed substantial breadth.

Treatment of the sample: about 20 received Ad26.COV2.S at low or high dose, single or two shots; 5 received placebo; per-sample allocation not given. Each sample was drawn 63 days after the first injection (of vaccine or placebo). The sequence was obtained from a person aged 18-65 years who received the Ad26.COV2.S COVID-19 vaccine or a placebo. The specimen comprised peripheral blood, sampled in a trial of Ad26.COV2.S vaccine versus placebo.

The CDR3 nucleotides read TGTGCCAGCAGCTTAGTAGGCTTAGCCGGCGGGGAGCTGTTTTTT. Amino acids: CASSLVGLAGGELFF. V gene TRBV7-2 combines with J gene TRBJ2-2; D is unresolved. Germline V gene sequence: CDR1 SGHTA, CDR2 FQGNSA. The V and J ends lost 1 base and 7 bases respectively, with 13 bases between them. The CDR3 loop spans 15 amino acids.